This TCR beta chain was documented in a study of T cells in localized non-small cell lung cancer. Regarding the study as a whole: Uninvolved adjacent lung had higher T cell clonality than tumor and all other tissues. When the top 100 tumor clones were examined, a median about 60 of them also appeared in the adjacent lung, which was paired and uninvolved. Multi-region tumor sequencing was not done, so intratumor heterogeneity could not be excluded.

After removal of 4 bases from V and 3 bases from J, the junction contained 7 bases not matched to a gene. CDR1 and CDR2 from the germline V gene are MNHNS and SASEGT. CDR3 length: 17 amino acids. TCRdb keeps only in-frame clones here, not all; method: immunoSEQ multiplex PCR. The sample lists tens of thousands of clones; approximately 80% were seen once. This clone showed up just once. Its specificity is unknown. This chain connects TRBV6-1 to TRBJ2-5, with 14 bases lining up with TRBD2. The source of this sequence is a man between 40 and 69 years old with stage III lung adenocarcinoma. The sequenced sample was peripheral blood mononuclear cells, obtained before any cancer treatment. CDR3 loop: CASSALGTSGSEETQYF. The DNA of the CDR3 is TGTGCCAGCAGTGCCCTGGGGACTAGCGGGAGTGAAGAGACCCAGTACTTC.